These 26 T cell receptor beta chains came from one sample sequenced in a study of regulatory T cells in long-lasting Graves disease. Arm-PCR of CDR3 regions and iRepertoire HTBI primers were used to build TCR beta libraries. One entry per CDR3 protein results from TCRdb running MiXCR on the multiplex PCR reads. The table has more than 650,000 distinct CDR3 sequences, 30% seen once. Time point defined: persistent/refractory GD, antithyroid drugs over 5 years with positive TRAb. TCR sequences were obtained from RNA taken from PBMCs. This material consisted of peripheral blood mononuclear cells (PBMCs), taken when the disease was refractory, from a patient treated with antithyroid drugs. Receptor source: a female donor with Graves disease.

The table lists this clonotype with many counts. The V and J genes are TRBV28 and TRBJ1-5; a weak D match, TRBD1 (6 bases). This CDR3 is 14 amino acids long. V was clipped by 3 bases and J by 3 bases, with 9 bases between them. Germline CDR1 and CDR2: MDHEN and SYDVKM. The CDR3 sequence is CASSLGGYNQPQHF. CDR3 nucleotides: TGTGCCAGCAGTTTGGGGGGCTACAATCAGCCCCAGCATTTT.

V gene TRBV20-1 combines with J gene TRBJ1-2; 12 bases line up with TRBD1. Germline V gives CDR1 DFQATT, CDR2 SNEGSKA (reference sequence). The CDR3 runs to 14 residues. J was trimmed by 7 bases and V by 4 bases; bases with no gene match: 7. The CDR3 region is CSAKSGTGGVGYTF. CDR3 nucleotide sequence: TGCAGTGCTAAATCCGGGACAGGGGGCGTTGGCTACACCTTC.

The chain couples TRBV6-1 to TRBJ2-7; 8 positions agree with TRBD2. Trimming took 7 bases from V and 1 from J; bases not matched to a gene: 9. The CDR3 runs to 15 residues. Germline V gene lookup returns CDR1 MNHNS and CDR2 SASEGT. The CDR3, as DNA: TGTGCCAGCAAAGCGGGAGACGTCCTTTCCTACGAGCAGTACTTC. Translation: CASKAGDVLSYEQYF.

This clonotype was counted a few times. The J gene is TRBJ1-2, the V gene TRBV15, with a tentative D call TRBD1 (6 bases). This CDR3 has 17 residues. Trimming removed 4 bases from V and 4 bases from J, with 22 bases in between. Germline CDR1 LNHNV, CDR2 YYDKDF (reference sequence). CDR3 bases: TGTGCCACCAGCAAAAGGACAGCTGCAACTTCCCTCTATGGCTACACCTTC. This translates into CATSKRTAATSLYGYTF.

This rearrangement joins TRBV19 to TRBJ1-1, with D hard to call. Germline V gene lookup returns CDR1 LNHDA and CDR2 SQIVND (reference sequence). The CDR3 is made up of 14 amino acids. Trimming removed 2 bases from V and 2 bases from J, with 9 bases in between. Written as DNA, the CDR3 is TGTGCCAGTAGTATAATCCTGGGTAACACTGAAGCTTTCTTT. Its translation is CASSIILGNTEAFF.

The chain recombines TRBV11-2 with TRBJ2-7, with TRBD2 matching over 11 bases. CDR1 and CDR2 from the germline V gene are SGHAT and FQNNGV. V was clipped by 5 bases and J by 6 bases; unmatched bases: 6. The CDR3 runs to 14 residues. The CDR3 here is CASSPPLAGGEQYF. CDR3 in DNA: TGTGCCAGCAGCCCCCCCCTAGCGGGAGGCGAGCAGTACTTC.

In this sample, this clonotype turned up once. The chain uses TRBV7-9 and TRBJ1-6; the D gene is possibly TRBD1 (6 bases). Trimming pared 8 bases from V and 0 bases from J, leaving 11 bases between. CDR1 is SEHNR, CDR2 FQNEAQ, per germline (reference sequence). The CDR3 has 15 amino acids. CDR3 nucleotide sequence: TGTGCCAGCGGTGACAGGAGCTCCTATAATTCACCCCTCCACTTT. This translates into CASGDRSSYNSPLHF.

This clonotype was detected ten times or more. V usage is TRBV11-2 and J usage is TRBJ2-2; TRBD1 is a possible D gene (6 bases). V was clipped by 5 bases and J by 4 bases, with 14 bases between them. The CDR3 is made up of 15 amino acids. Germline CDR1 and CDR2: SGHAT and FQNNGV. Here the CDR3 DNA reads TGTGCCAGCAGCACCCAACGACAGGCCACCGGGGAGCTGTTTTTT. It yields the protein CASSTQRQATGELFF. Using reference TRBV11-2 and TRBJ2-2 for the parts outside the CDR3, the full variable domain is EAGVAQSPRYKIIEKRQSVAFWCNPISGHATLYWYQQILGQGPKLLIQFQNNGVVDDSQLPKDRFSAERLKGVDSTLKIQPAKLEDSAVYLCASSTQRQATGELFFGEGSRLTVL.

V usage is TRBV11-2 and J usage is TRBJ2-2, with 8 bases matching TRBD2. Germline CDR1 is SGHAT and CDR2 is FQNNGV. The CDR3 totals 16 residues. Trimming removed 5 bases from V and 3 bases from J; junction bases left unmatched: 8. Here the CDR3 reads CASSRAAGGYTGELFF. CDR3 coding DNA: TGTGCCAGCAGCCGGGCTGCGGGAGGCTACACCGGGGAGCTGTTTTTT.

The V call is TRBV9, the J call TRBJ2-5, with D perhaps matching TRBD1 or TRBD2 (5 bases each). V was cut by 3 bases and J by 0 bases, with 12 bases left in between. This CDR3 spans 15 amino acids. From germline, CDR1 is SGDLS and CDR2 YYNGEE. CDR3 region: CASSAGTSNQETQYF. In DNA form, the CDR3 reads TGTGCCAGCAGCGCCGGGACGTCGAACCAAGAGACCCAGTACTTC.

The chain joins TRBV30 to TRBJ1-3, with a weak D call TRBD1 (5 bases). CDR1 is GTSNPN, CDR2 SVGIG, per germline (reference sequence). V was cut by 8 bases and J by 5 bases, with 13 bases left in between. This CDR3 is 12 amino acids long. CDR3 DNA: TGTGCCGTCGGGCAGGGTCGAAACACCATATATTTT. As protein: CAVGQGRNTIYF.

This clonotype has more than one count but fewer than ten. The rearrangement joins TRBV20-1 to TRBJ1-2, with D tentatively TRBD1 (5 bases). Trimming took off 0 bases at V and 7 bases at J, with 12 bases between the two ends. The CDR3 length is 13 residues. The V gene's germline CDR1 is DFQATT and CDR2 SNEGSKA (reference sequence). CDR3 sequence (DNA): TGCAGTGCTAGAGATCTGCAGGGAGGTGGCTACACCTTC. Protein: CSARDLQGGGYTF.

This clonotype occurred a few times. The chain's CDR3 is CSVAGEGGTEAFF. The CDR3 region has the DNA TGCAGCGTTGCCGGTGAGGGGGGCACTGAAGCTTTCTTT. The chain is built from TRBV29-1 and TRBJ1-1; perhaps TRBD1 as D (6 bases). The germline gives CDR1 SQVTM, CDR2 ANQGSEA. The ends were cut back, 4 bases at V and 4 bases at J, with 13 bases in the middle. The CDR3 is made up of 13 amino acids.

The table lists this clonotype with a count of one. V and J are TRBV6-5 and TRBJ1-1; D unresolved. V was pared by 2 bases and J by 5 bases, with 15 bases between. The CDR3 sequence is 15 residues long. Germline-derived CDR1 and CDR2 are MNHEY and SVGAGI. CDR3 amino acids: CASSYGGLPRTEAFF. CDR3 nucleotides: TGTGCCAGCAGTTACGGAGGCCTCCCGAGGACTGAAGCTTTCTTT.

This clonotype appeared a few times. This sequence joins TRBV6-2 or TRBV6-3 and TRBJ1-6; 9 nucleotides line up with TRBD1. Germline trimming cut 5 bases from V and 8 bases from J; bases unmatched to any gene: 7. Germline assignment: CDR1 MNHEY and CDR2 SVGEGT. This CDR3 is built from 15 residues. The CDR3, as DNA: TGTGCCAGCAGTCCTCGGACAGGGGTTCATTCACCCCTCCACTTT. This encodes CASSPRTGVHSPLHF.

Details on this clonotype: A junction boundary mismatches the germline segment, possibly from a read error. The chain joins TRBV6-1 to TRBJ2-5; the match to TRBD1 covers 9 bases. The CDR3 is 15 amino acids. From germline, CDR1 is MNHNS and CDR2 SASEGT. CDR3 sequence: CASGEGGGTGETQYF. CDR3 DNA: TGTGCCAGCGGTGAAGGTGGAGGGACAGGGGAGACCCAGTACTTC.

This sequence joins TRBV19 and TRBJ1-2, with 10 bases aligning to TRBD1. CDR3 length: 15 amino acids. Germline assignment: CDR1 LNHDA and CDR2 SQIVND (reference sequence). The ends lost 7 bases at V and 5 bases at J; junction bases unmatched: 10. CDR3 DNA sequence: TGTGCCAGTAACGGGTGGGACAGGGGCATATATGGCTACACCTTC. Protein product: CASNGWDRGIYGYTF. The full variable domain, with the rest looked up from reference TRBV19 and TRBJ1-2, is DGGITQSPKYLFRKEGQNVTLSCEQNLNHDAMYWYRQDPGQGLRLIYYSQIVNDFQKGDIAEGYSVSREKKESFPLTVTSAQKNPTAFYLCASNGWDRGIYGYTFGSGTRLTVV.

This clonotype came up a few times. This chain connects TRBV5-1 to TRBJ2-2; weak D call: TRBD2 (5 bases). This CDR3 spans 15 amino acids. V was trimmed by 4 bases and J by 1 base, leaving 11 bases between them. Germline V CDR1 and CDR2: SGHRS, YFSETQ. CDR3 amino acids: CASSLDGGNTGELFF. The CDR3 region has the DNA TGCGCCAGCAGCCTGGACGGAGGGAACACCGGGGAGCTGTTTTTT.

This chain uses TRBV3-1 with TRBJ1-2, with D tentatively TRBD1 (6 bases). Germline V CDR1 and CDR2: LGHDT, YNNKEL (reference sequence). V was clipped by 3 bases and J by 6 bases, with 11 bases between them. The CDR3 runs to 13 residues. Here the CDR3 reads CASSQDSGDGYTF. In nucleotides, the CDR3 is TGTGCCAGCAGCCAGGACAGTGGAGATGGCTACACCTTC. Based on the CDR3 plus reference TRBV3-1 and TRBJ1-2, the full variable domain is DTAVSQTPKYLVTQMGNDKSIKCEQNLGHDTMYWYKQDSKKFLKIMFSYNNKELIINETVPNRFSPKSPDKAHLNLHINSLELGDSAVYFCASSQDSGDGYTFGSGTRLTVV.

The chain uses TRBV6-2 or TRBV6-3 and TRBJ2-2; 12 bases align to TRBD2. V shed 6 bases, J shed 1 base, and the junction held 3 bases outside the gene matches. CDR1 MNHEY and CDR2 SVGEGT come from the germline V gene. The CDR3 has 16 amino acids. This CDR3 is CASRPTSGRNTGELFF. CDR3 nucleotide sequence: TGTGCCAGCAGACCGACTAGCGGGAGGAACACCGGGGAGCTGTTTTTT.

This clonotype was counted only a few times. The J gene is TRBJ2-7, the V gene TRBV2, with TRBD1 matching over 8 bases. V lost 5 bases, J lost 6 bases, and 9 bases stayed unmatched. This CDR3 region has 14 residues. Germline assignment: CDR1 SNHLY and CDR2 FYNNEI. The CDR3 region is CASSYLDRVGEQYF. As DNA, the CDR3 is TGTGCCAGCAGTTACTTGGACAGGGTTGGCGAGCAGTACTTC.

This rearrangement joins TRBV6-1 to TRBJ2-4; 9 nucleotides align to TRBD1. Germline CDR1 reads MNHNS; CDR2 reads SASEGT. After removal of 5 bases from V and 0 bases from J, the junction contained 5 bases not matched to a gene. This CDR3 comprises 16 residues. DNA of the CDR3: TGTGCCAGCAGTAAACAGGGGGCACGAGCCAAAAACATTCAGTACTTC. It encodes CASSKQGARAKNIQYF.

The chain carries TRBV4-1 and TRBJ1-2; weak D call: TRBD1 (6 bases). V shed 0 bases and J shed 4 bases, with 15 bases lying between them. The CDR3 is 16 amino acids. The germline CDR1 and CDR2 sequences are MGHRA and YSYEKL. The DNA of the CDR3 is TGCGCCAGCAGCCAAGAGGGGCAGGGGTCTGTCTATGGCTACACCTTC. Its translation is CASSQEGQGSVYGYTF.

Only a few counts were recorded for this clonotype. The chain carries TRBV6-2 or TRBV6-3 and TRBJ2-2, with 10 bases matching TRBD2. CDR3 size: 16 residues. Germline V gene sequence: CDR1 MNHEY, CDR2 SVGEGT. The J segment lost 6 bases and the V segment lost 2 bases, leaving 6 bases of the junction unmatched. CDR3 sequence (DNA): TGTGCCAGCAGTTACGGGGGACTAGCGCGTTCCGGGGAGCTGTTTTTT. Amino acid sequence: CASSYGGLARSGELFF.

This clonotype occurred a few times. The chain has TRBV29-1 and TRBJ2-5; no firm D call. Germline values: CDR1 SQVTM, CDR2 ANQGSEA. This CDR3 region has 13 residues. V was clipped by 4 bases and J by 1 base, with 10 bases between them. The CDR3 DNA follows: TGCAGCGTTGGGGCAGGTACCCAAGAGACCCAGTACTTC. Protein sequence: CSVGAGTQETQYF.

DNA of the CDR3: TGTGCCAGCAGAGAGGGGCCCGGGGACGTCCTGACTTTC. This encodes CASREGPGDVLTF. V and J are TRBV6-1 and TRBJ2-6; D may be TRBD1 or TRBD2 (5 bases each). Germline V gene lookup returns CDR1 MNHNS and CDR2 SASEGT. The CDR3 extends over 13 amino acids. The V and J ends lost 6 bases and 11 bases respectively, with 14 bases between them.